The clone carrying this T cell receptor beta chain was picked up a small number of times. Trimming left V 5 bases short and J 5 bases short, with 14 bases between. Germline loops: CDR1 SEHNR, CDR2 FQNEAQ (reference sequence). This CDR3 contains 14 residues. The record originates from a study of TIL therapy for anti-PD-1-resistant metastatic lung cancer. Turning to the study itself: Tumors had a median PD-L1 proportion score of more than 5%.

Described time point: pre-treatment sample, taken before nivolumab and TIL therapy. Stage 4 NSCLC adults joined between late 2017 and January 2020. The libraries were made with immunoSEQ v3. Libraries were sequenced to 2 million or so read pairs (survey) or roughly 5-6.5 million (deep). Sequencing used immunoSEQ multiplex PCR; TCRdb keeps in-frame clones, though not all of them. Among tens of thousands of clones listed, roughly 69% were seen once. The source of this sequence is a person aged 25-85 years with non-small cell lung cancer. Sequenced here: blood, sampled at baseline. V is TRBV7-9 and J is TRBJ2-3; D call uncertain. CDR3 sequence: CASSPLEWVDTQYF. CDR3 sequence (DNA): TGTGCCAGCAGCCCCCTAGAATGGGTAGATACGCAGTATTTT.